The next 19 T cell receptor beta chains were all read from a single sample in a study of shared clonotypes between healthy human individuals. Cells designated naive CD8 were CD45RO-negative and were positively selected for CCR7, with terminally differentiated effector memory CD45RA+ cells excluded. The repertoire was sequenced with immunoSEQ multiplex PCR; TCRdb's copy has only in-frame clones and lacks some. In the table there are about 2,100,000 clones, approximately 94% of which are singletons. Sequencing was done on a sample of naive CD8+ T cells from PBMCs. These receptors all stem from a man aged 18 to 30 in good health. Some clones in this sample may be carry-over from other donors' samples.

V gene TRBV27 combines with J gene TRBJ2-1; no clear D. This CDR3 is built from 16 residues. Trimming removed 5 bases from V and 5 bases from J, with 19 bases in between. CDR1 is MNHEY and CDR2 is SMNVEV in the germline V gene (reference sequence). This CDR3 is CASSTIYESPDNEQFF. DNA of the CDR3: TGTGCCAGCAGTACCATATACGAAAGCCCGGACAATGAGCAGTTCTTC.

This chain connects TRBV11-2 to TRBJ1-3; TRBD1 is a possible D gene (6 bases). The CDR3 is 17 residues long. From germline, CDR1 is SGHAT and CDR2 FQNNGV. Trimming removed 5 bases from V and 0 bases from J, with 17 bases in between. CDR3 sequence reads: CASSHYRDTHSGNTIYF. The CDR3 coding sequence is TGTGCCAGCAGCCACTACAGGGACACACACTCTGGAAACACCATATATTTT.

The chain couples TRBV7-2 to TRBJ2-1; D is uncertain. The CDR3 runs 12 residues. Trimming pared 6 bases from V and 10 bases from J, leaving 13 bases between. In germline, CDR1 is SGHTA, CDR2 FQGNSA. The CDR3 loop is CASRIRSMEQFF. Here the CDR3 DNA reads TGTGCCAGCAGAATCCGGTCGATGGAGCAGTTCTTC.

The rearrangement links TRBV10-3 to TRBJ2-3; possibly TRBD1 for D (5 bases). V dropped 10 bases and J dropped 2 bases, with 13 bases sitting between them. The CDR3 extends over 13 amino acids. Germline assignment: CDR1 ENHRY and CDR2 SYGVKD. The CDR3 DNA reads TGTGCCACCTTGACAGACTCCACAGATACGCAGTATTTT. Translation gives CATLTDSTDTQYF.

The chain uses TRBV29-1 and TRBJ2-5; D might be TRBD1 (6 bases). Trimming shortened V by 3 bases and J by 5 bases, and 13 bases separated the two germline ends. The CDR3 runs 13 residues. Germline loops: CDR1 SQVTM, CDR2 ANQGSEA. Here the CDR3 reads CSVDLGAAETQYF. The CDR3 nucleotides read TGCAGCGTTGACCTGGGGGCGGCGGAGACCCAGTACTTC.

In the case of this clone: The sample carries other DNA sequences with the same CDR3. This sequence joins TRBV28 and TRBJ2-7, with D unclear. CDR1 is MDHEN, CDR2 SYDVKM, per germline. Trimming took off 2 bases at V and 6 bases at J, with 5 bases between the two ends. The CDR3 extends over 11 amino acids. CDR3 protein: CASSLSLEQYF. DNA for the CDR3: TGTGCCAGCAGTTTAAGCCTCGAGCAGTACTTC.

The J gene is TRBJ2-2, the V gene TRBV7-9; D perhaps matches TRBD1 (6 bases). The CDR3 sequence is 16 residues long. CDR1 is SEHNR, CDR2 FQNEAQ, per germline (reference sequence). V lost 5 bases, J lost 1 base, and 14 bases lay in between. This CDR3 reads CASSGLAGENTGELFF. CDR3 coding DNA: TGTGCCAGCAGCGGTTTGGCAGGGGAGAACACCGGGGAGCTGTTTTTT.

The genes are TRBV15 and TRBJ2-6, with D uncertain. The germline V gene has CDR1 LNHNV and CDR2 YYDKDF (reference sequence). Trimming took 5 bases from V and 2 from J, leaving 10 bases between them. The CDR3 extends over 15 amino acids. The CDR3 DNA reads as TGTGCCACCAGCCTCCGAGGTACTGGGGCCAACGTCCTGACTTTC. Protein: CATSLRGTGANVLTF.

As for this clone: The same CDR3 arises from other DNA sequences in this sample as well. The V gene is TRBV29-1, the J gene TRBJ2-1; tentative D call: TRBD2 (6 bases). The CDR3 consists of 13 residues. CDR1 is SQVTM and CDR2 is ANQGSEA in the germline V gene. V was clipped by 4 bases and J by 7 bases, with 14 bases between them. In DNA, the CDR3 is TGCAGCGTTGTCGGGGGACGGGGGAATGAGCAGTTCTTC. It encodes CSVVGGRGNEQFF.

This rearrangement joins TRBV5-4 to TRBJ1-5; TRBD1 aligns across 9 bases. The germline V gene has CDR1 SGHNT and CDR2 YYREEE (reference sequence). The V gene end was trimmed by 4 bases and the J gene end by 3 bases; junction bases not matched to a gene: 5. The length of the CDR3 is 15 residues. The CDR3 DNA is TGTGCCAGCAGCGTAGACAGGGGGTACAATCAGCCCCAGCATTTT. Protein sequence: CASSVDRGYNQPQHF.

The chain recombines TRBV29-1 with TRBJ2-7; 8 bases are a match to TRBD1. J was trimmed by 2 bases and V by 2 bases; bases with no gene match: 14. CDR3 length equals 17 residues. Germline CDR1 reads SQVTM; CDR2 reads ANQGSEA. This CDR3 is CSVEPTRGTGGPYEQYF. As DNA, the CDR3 is TGCAGCGTTGAACCGACCCGGGGAACAGGGGGTCCCTACGAGCAGTACTTC.

The rearrangement joins TRBV15 to TRBJ2-4, with 7 bases lining up with TRBD1. Per the germline V gene, CDR1 is LNHNV and CDR2 is YYDKDF (reference sequence). This CDR3 is 16 amino acids long. V shed 1 base, J shed 2 bases, and the junction held 5 bases outside the gene matches. CDR3 loop: CATSRGQGLPKNIQYF. The CDR3 DNA follows: TGTGCCACCAGCAGAGGACAGGGATTGCCCAAAAACATTCAGTACTTC.

Turning to this clone: At the DNA level, this CDR3 is encoded by other sequences in the same sample as well. The J gene is TRBJ2-1, the V gene TRBV5-6, with TRBD1 matching over 8 bases. CDR3 length: 15 amino acids. Germline-derived CDR1 and CDR2 are SGHDT and YYEEEE. The J segment lost 0 bases and the V segment lost 4 bases, leaving 3 bases of the junction unmatched. DNA of the CDR3: TGTGCCAGCAGCCCGGGGACAGGCTCCTACAATGAGCAGTTCTTC. It specifies CASSPGTGSYNEQFF.

The chain uses TRBV7-9 and TRBJ2-1; 12 bases align to TRBD2. The length of the CDR3 is 16 residues. V shed 6 bases and J 9 bases; nucleotides not matched to a gene: 12. The germline CDR1 and CDR2 sequences are SEHNR and FQNEAQ (reference sequence). CDR3 bases: TGTGCCAGCAGGAGATCTAGCGGGAGGGGGGTCGCTGAGCAGTTCTTC. Residues: CASRRSSGRGVAEQFF.

A note on this clone: This CDR3 is also generated by other DNA sequences in the sample. CDR3 residues: CASSQGGYEQYF. The CDR3 DNA follows: TGTGCCAGCAGCCAGGGGGGCTACGAGCAGTACTTC. The gene calls are TRBV27 and TRBJ2-7; the D gene is possibly TRBD1 (7 bases). Germline CDR1 reads MNHEY; CDR2 reads SMNVEV (reference sequence). V shed 6 bases and J shed 3 bases, with 9 bases lying between them. The CDR3 consists of 12 residues.

For this clone: Other DNA sequences in the sample encode the same CDR3. The genes are TRBV29-1 and TRBJ2-7; D call uncertain. CDR3 length: 13 residues. CDR1 SQVTM and CDR2 ANQGSEA come from the germline V gene. Trimming stripped 1 base from V and 0 bases from J, with 7 bases between. CDR3 in DNA: TGCAGCGTTGAAGTAGGGAACTCCTACGAGCAGTACTTC. Protein product: CSVEVGNSYEQYF.

The gene calls are TRBV6-1 and TRBJ2-6, with no clear D. This CDR3 has 14 amino acids. Trimming removed 5 bases from V and 4 bases from J, with 9 bases in between. Looked up from germline, CDR1 is MNHNS and CDR2 is SASEGT. This CDR3 is CASSTSGGANVLTF. CDR3 DNA sequence: TGTGCCAGCAGTACATCTGGCGGGGCCAACGTCCTGACTTTC.

This clone is a singleton in its sample. The chain recombines TRBV7-9 with TRBJ2-7; D is ambiguous. CDR1 and CDR2 from the germline V gene are SEHNR and FQNEAQ (reference sequence). This CDR3 comprises 17 residues. Trimming took 5 bases from V and 0 from J, leaving 20 bases between them. CDR3 loop: CASSRTTSARSSYEQYF. CDR3 in DNA: TGTGCCAGCAGCCGGACGACCTCGGCCAGGAGCTCCTACGAGCAGTACTTC.

The genes are TRBV7-9 and TRBJ1-4; D is ambiguous. CDR3 length: 15 residues. V shed 3 bases and J shed 6 bases, with 14 bases lying between them. Germline CDR1 SEHNR, CDR2 FQNEAQ (reference sequence). CDR3 nucleotides: TGTGCCAGCAGCTTGCGACAAGGGCCCGATGAAAAACTGTTTTTT. This sequence encodes CASSLRQGPDEKLFF.